This entry lists 9 T cell receptor beta chains sequenced from one sample in a study of shared clonotypes between healthy human individuals. Sequencing was performed with immunoSEQ multiplex PCR; in TCRdb, only in-frame clones are kept and a portion is missing. In the table there are about 2.4 million clones, roughly 93% of which are singletons. Sequencing was performed on naive CD4+ T cells from PBMCs. Subset specified: CD45RA+ positively selected. These receptors came from a man between 18 and 35 years old in good health. Some clones in this sample may be carry-over from other donors' samples.

CDR3 nucleotides: TGTGCCAGCAGTCAGGGCTTCTCCCATTCGAGTACTGAAGCTTTCTTT. It encodes CASSQGFSHSSTEAFF. The chain is built from TRBV2 and TRBJ1-1; D might be TRBD1 (5 bases). Germline V lookup: CDR1 SNHLY, CDR2 FYNNEI. With 5 bases removed from V and 5 bases from J, the gap between germline ends came to 21 bases. The CDR3 runs 16 residues. Using reference TRBV2 and TRBJ1-1 for the parts outside the CDR3, the full variable domain is EPEVTQTPSHQVTQMGQEVILRCVPISNHLYFYWYRQILGQKVEFLVSFYNNEISEKSEIFDDQFSVERPDGSNFTLKIRSTKLEDSAMYFCASSQGFSHSSTEAFFGQGTRLTVV.

The gene calls are TRBV9 and TRBJ1-1; D perhaps matches TRBD1 (6 bases). Germline CDR1 is SGDLS and CDR2 is YYNGEE. V was cut by 2 bases and J by 7 bases, with 9 bases left in between. The CDR3 loop spans 12 amino acids. CDR3 sequence: CASSVSDSEAFF. Written as DNA, the CDR3 is TGTGCCAGCAGCGTGTCGGACAGTGAAGCTTTCTTT.

This chain links TRBV2 with TRBJ2-5, with 8 nucleotides matching TRBD1. This CDR3 comprises 14 residues. Germline CDR1 reads SNHLY; CDR2 reads FYNNEI. The V gene end was trimmed by 7 bases and the J gene end by 2 bases; junction bases not matched to a gene: 6. The CDR3 reads CASNSNRGQETQYF. The CDR3 DNA reads TGTGCCAGCAACAGCAACAGGGGGCAAGAGACCCAGTACTTC. Complete variable domain (other parts from reference TRBV2 and TRBJ2-5): EPEVTQTPSHQVTQMGQEVILRCVPISNHLYFYWYRQILGQKVEFLVSFYNNEISEKSEIFDDQFSVERPDGSNFTLKIRSTKLEDSAMYFCASNSNRGQETQYFGPGTRLLVL.

CDR3 protein: CASSPRTPGRLFF. The DNA for the CDR3 is TGTGCCAGCAGCCCCCGGACACCCGGGAGGCTGTTTTTT. J is TRBJ2-2 and V is TRBV14; possibly TRBD2 for D (6 bases). This CDR3 has 13 residues. V was cut by 4 bases and J by 13 bases, with 16 bases left in between. Germline CDR1 SGHDN, CDR2 FVKESK. Full variable domain (missing parts from reference TRBV14 and TRBJ2-2): EAGVTQFPSHSVIEKGQTVTLRCDPISGHDNLYWYRRVMGKEIKFLLHFVKESKQDESGMPNNRFLAERTGGTYSTLKVQPAELEDSGVYFCASSPRTPGRLFFGEGSRLTVL.

This rearrangement joins TRBV19 to TRBJ2-1; 8 positions agree with TRBD2. Germline assignment: CDR1 LNHDA and CDR2 SQIVND (reference sequence). The CDR3 is made up of 14 amino acids. The J segment lost 8 bases and the V segment lost 1 base, leaving 4 bases of the junction unmatched. CDR3 DNA sequence: TGTGCCAGTAGTATAGTGGGCGGGGGGTATGAGCAGTTCTTC. Translation gives CASSIVGGGYEQFF.

The chain carries TRBV5-1 and TRBJ2-7; D is unclear. Between the trimmed V and J ends, which lost 4 bases and 7 bases, there was a span of 21 bases. There are 15 residues in the CDR3. Germline V gene lookup returns CDR1 SGHRS and CDR2 YFSETQ. The CDR3: CASSPRSGPYVEQYF. The DNA of the CDR3 is TGCGCCAGCAGCCCGCGGTCTGGCCCATATGTAGAGCAGTACTTC.

This clone was seen a single time. Other DNA sequences from this sample encode an identical CDR3 as well. J is TRBJ1-3 and V is TRBV5-1; D uncertain. V lost 1 base to trimming and J lost 0 bases, with 8 bases between them. This CDR3 is built from 15 residues. Germline V CDR1 and CDR2: SGHRS, YFSETQ. CDR3 in DNA: TGCGCCAGCAGCTTGACACGAAGCTCTGGAAACACCATATATTTT. Its protein product is CASSLTRSSGNTIYF.

Remarks on this clone: The sample holds other DNA sequences that translate to the same CDR3. J is TRBJ2-7 and V is TRBV2, with D uncertain. V was clipped by 3 bases and J by 2 bases, with 2 bases between them. This CDR3 comprises 11 residues. Per germline, CDR1 SNHLY and CDR2 FYNNEI. The DNA of the CDR3 is TGTGCCAGCAGTGAGGCCTACGAGCAGTACTTC. Translating gives CASSEAYEQYF.

The chain recombines TRBV2 with TRBJ1-5; D is unclear. CDR1 and CDR2 from the germline V gene are SNHLY and FYNNEI. Trimming stripped 1 base from V and 4 bases from J, with 8 bases between. The CDR3 totals 14 residues. The CDR3 loop is CASSEVSENQPQHF. CDR3 DNA sequence: TGTGCCAGCAGTGAAGTTTCCGAGAATCAGCCCCAGCATTTT.